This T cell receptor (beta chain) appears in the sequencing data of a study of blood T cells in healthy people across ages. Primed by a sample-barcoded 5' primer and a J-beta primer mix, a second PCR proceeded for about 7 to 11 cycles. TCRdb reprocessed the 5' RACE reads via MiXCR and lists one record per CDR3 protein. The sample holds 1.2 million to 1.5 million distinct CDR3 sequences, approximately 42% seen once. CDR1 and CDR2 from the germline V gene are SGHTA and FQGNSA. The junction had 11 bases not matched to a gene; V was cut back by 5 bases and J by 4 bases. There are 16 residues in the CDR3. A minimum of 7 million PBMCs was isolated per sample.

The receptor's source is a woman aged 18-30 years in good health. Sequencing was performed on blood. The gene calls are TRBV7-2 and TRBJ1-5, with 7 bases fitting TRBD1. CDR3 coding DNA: TGTGCCAGCAGCCCAGGGGCAGGGGGTCTTAATCAGCCCCAGCATTTT. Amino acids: CASSPGAGGLNQPQHF. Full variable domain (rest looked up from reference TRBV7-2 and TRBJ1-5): GAGVSQSPSNKVTEKGKDVELRCDPISGHTALYWYRQSLGQGLEFLIYFQGNSAPDKSGLPSDRFSAERTGGSVSTLTIQRTQQEDSAVYLCASSPGAGGLNQPQHFGDGTRLSIL.